Below, 25 T cell receptor beta chains from the same sample are listed, as sequenced in a study of early T cells in non-severe SARS-CoV-2 infection. TCRdb called the 5' RACE reads again in MiXCR, with one record for every CDR3 protein. The sample records over 50,000 distinct CDR3 sequences, 8.2% being singletons. The sequencing sample was made of whole blood. The receptors here all came from an adult who was a healthcare worker with PCR-confirmed SARS-CoV-2 infection or an uninfected control (not recorded which).

The CDR3 reads CASSPKRRLAQNTGELFF. The CDR3 bases are TGTGCCAGCAGCCCAAAACGCCGACTAGCGCAGAACACCGGGGAGCTGTTTTTT. The chain couples TRBV7-2 to TRBJ2-2; 8 positions agree with TRBD2. V was clipped by 5 bases and J by 1 base; unmatched bases: 12. In germline, CDR1 is SGHTA, CDR2 FQGNSA. CDR3 length: 18 amino acids.

This chain joins TRBV6-6 and TRBJ2-2; a possible D gene is TRBD1 (7 bases). Per germline, CDR1 MNHNY and CDR2 SVGAGI (reference sequence). There are 15 residues in the CDR3. The V and J ends lost 5 bases and 0 bases respectively, with 10 bases between them. CDR3 sequence reads: CASSPRGANTGELFF. The CDR3 region has the DNA TGTGCCAGCAGTCCCAGGGGGGCGAACACCGGGGAGCTGTTTTTT.

The V call is TRBV5-1, the J call TRBJ2-3, with 10 bases that match TRBD2. V dropped 7 bases and J dropped 0; count of bases not matched to a gene: 5. CDR3 length: 15 amino acids. In germline, CDR1 is SGHRS, CDR2 YFSETQ. The CDR3 protein is CASELAGLSTDTQYF. For the CDR3, the DNA is TGCGCCAGCGAACTAGCGGGGCTTAGCACAGATACGCAGTATTTT.

This rearrangement joins TRBV15 to TRBJ2-7; TRBD1 agrees at 9 bases. Trimming cost V 3 bases and J 2 bases; bases outside gene matches: 8. The CDR3 runs to 16 residues. Germline V gene sequence: CDR1 LNHNV, CDR2 YYDKDF (reference sequence). CDR3: CATSSVTGGSPYEQYF. DNA of the CDR3: TGTGCCACCAGCAGCGTTACAGGGGGCAGTCCCTACGAGCAGTACTTC.

This sequence joins TRBV6-6 and TRBJ2-7; D is possibly TRBD2 (6 bases). The CDR3 has 14 amino acids. Trimming took off 7 bases at V and 3 bases at J, with 16 bases between the two ends. Germline V gene sequence: CDR1 MNHNY, CDR2 SVGAGI (reference sequence). The DNA for the CDR3 is TGTGCCAGCACCCCATCAGGCGGGGACTACGAGCAGTACTTC. Translated: CASTPSGGDYEQYF.

This clonotype was counted only a few times. In DNA form, the CDR3 reads TGTGCCAGCAGTTACTCGACCAGGGCCCACGAGCAGTACTTC. It encodes CASSYSTRAHEQYF. This chain links TRBV6-6 with TRBJ2-7; tentative D call: TRBD1 (5 bases). This CDR3 comprises 14 residues. V dropped 0 bases and J dropped 5 bases, with 11 bases sitting between them. Germline V CDR1 and CDR2: MNHNY, SVGAGI (reference sequence).

This chain links TRBV4-1 with TRBJ1-3; D remains unclear. Trimming took off 0 bases at V and 0 bases at J, with 15 bases between the two ends. CDR1 and CDR2 from the germline V gene are MGHRA and YSYEKL. The CDR3 is 18 amino acids. The CDR3 DNA reads TGCGCCAGCAGCCAAGATAAAGAGTTTCGAAGCTCTGGAAACACCATATATTTT. Translating it yields CASSQDKEFRSSGNTIYF.

The chain has TRBV28 and TRBJ2-7; the D gene is possibly TRBD2 (5 bases). Per the germline V gene, CDR1 is MDHEN and CDR2 is SYDVKM. V dropped 7 bases and J dropped 0 bases, with 13 bases sitting between them. The CDR3 totals 14 residues. The chain's CDR3 is CASTKRTLSYEQYF. The CDR3 DNA is TGTGCCAGCACCAAGAGGACTCTCTCCTACGAGCAGTACTTC.

The chain couples TRBV5-1 to TRBJ1-1; D is undetermined. V was trimmed by 2 bases and J by 5 bases, leaving 13 bases between them. CDR1 and CDR2 from the germline V gene are SGHRS and YFSETQ. The CDR3 consists of 14 residues. For the CDR3, the DNA is TGCGCCAGCAGCTTCGCTTTTGAGACAACTGAAGCTTTCTTT. As protein: CASSFAFETTEAFF.

The chain recombines TRBV3-1 with TRBJ1-5; D gene unclear. This CDR3 has 15 residues. The ends were cut back, 2 bases at V and 3 bases at J, with 11 bases in the middle. Germline CDR1 is LGHDT and CDR2 is YNNKEL (reference sequence). Here the CDR3 reads CASSQSGVNNQPQHF. The DNA of the CDR3 is TGTGCCAGCAGCCAATCAGGAGTAAACAATCAGCCCCAGCATTTT. Based on the CDR3 plus reference TRBV3-1 and TRBJ1-5, the full variable domain is DTAVSQTPKYLVTQMGNDKSIKCEQNLGHDTMYWYKQDSKKFLKIMFSYNNKELIINETVPNRFSPKSPDKAHLNLHINSLELGDSAVYFCASSQSGVNNQPQHFGDGTRLSIL.

J is TRBJ1-1 and V is TRBV20-1, with TRBD1 matching over 8 bases. Losses at the gene ends were 3 bases for V and 4 bases for J; bases not matched to a gene: 7. This CDR3 is 14 amino acids long. From germline, CDR1 is DFQATT and CDR2 SNEGSKA (reference sequence). The CDR3 DNA sequence: TGCAGTGCTAGGACCCCCAGGGGGCTCACTGAAGCTTTCTTT. This encodes CSARTPRGLTEAFF.

This clonotype was detected only a few times. The chain combines TRBV7-3 with TRBJ2-1; 11 nucleotides agree with TRBD2. The germline gives CDR1 SGHTA, CDR2 FQGTGA. CDR3 size: 14 residues. V shed 5 bases, J shed 7 bases, and the junction held 4 bases outside the gene matches. CDR3: CASSPGLAANEQFF. The CDR3, as DNA: TGTGCCAGCAGCCCGGGACTAGCGGCTAATGAGCAGTTCTTC.

The rearrangement uses TRBV5-1 and TRBJ1-1; D unresolved. This CDR3 is built from 16 residues. CDR1 and CDR2 (germline): SGHRS, YFSETQ. Deletions cut 0 bases from V and 2 bases from J, with 14 bases between. The CDR3 DNA follows: TGCGCCAGCAGCTTGGCCTTGGGAGAACGAAACACTGAAGCTTTCTTT. Translated: CASSLALGERNTEAFF.

This clonotype came up many times. The V and J genes are TRBV4-2 and TRBJ2-3, with a possible D match to TRBD2 (6 bases). Germline V gives CDR1 LGHNA, CDR2 YNFKEQ. The CDR3 totals 14 residues. Between the trimmed V and J ends, which lost 2 bases and 2 bases, there was a span of 8 bases. This chain's CDR3 is CASSQRDFTDTQYF. The CDR3 nucleotides are TGTGCCAGCAGCCAAAGGGACTTCACAGATACGCAGTATTTT.

The chain links TRBV10-2 to TRBJ1-2, with D perhaps TRBD1 (5 bases). CDR1 is WSHSY, CDR2 SAAADI, per germline. Trimming removed 7 bases from V and 5 bases from J, with 11 bases in between. CDR3 length: 12 amino acids. The CDR3 spells CASILGAYGYTF. The CDR3 DNA reads TGCGCCAGCATTCTAGGGGCATATGGCTACACCTTC.

This clonotype was counted many times. One end of the junction is discordant with germline, which a read error may explain. J is TRBJ2-1 and V is TRBV20-1; perhaps TRBD2 as D (6 bases). CDR1 DFQATT and CDR2 SNEGSKA come from the germline V gene (reference sequence). The CDR3 covers 15 residues. The CDR3 loop reads CSASSHRDSDNEQFF. CDR3 bases: TGCAGTGCTAGTTCCCACCGGGACTCCGACAATGAGCAGTTCTTC.

At least ten counts were recorded for this clonotype. CDR3 in DNA: TGTGCCAGCAGTTTTCCCGGTCGGTGGACATTGTATAGCAATCAGCCCCAGCATTTT. It is translated as CASSFPGRWTLYSNQPQHF. The chain recombines TRBV28 with TRBJ1-5, with a possible D match to TRBD1 (5 bases). CDR1 is MDHEN and CDR2 is SYDVKM in the germline V gene. The V end was cut by 3 bases, the J end by 0 bases, with 21 bases between. This CDR3 has 19 amino acids.

The chain is built from TRBV2 and TRBJ2-1; TRBD1 is a possible D gene (5 bases). Germline V lookup: CDR1 SNHLY, CDR2 FYNNEI. This CDR3 has 15 residues. V lost 3 bases and J 0 bases, leaving 9 bases between the germline ends. The CDR3 DNA follows: TGTGCCAGCAGTGAGGGGCGGAGCTCCTACAATGAGCAGTTCTTC. Its protein is CASSEGRSSYNEQFF.

The chain couples TRBV6-6 to TRBJ2-7; D gene unclear. The V gene's germline CDR1 is MNHNY and CDR2 SVGAGI (reference sequence). The ends were cut back, 7 bases at V and 0 bases at J, with 10 bases in the middle. The CDR3 extends over 13 amino acids. The CDR3: CASTRGNSYEQYF. CDR3 in DNA: TGTGCCAGCACCAGAGGTAACTCCTACGAGCAGTACTTC.

This clonotype has ten or more counts. This chain joins TRBV13 and TRBJ2-3; a weak D match, TRBD2 (6 bases). Germline CDR1 and CDR2: PRHDT and FYEKMQ (reference sequence). The CDR3 is 15 amino acids. Trimming removed 3 bases at V and 1 base at J, with 11 bases between. The CDR3 sequence is CASSFPAGRTDTQYF. In nucleotides, the CDR3 is TGTGCCAGCAGCTTTCCAGCGGGCCGCACAGATACGCAGTATTTT.

This clonotype was observed a few times. The CDR3 DNA reads TGCAGTCCAAATGGCGGGAGTGGGATTGAGCAGTTCTTC. Its protein is CSPNGGSGIEQFF. The chain recombines TRBV20-1 with TRBJ2-1; TRBD2 aligns across 7 bases. Germline V gives CDR1 DFQATT, CDR2 SNEGSKA (reference sequence). CDR3 length: 13 residues. With 8 bases clipped from V and 9 bases from J, the junction kept 13 bases outside the gene matches.

This chain links TRBV7-9 with TRBJ2-1; 10 bases line up with TRBD1. V shed 5 bases and J 7 bases; nucleotides not matched to a gene: 5. Germline V gene sequence: CDR1 SEHNR, CDR2 FQNEAQ (reference sequence). CDR3 length: 14 residues. CDR3 DNA sequence: TGTGCCAGCAGCCGCAGGACAGGGGGAAATGAGCAGTTCTTC. Its translation: CASSRRTGGNEQFF. Together with reference TRBV7-9 and TRBJ2-1, the CDR3 gives the full variable domain: DTGVSQNPRHKITKRGQNVTFRCDPISEHNRLYWYRQTLGQGPEFLTYFQNEAQLEKSRLLSDRFSAERPKGSFSTLEIQRTEQGDSAMYLCASSRRTGGNEQFFGPGTRLTVL.

A note on this clonotype: One end of the junction does not line up with germline, which may come from a read error. This chain links TRBV6-7 with TRBJ1-1; perhaps TRBD1 as D (5 bases). TRBV6-7 is an ORF for which the function is uncertain. The CDR3 is 12 residues long. CDR3 region: CASNGGDTEVFF. CDR3 bases: TGTGCCAGCAACGGGGGTGACACTGAAGTTTTCTTT.

This clonotype was observed many times. The chain employs TRBV12-3 or TRBV12-4 and TRBJ1-4, with D unclear. The CDR3 runs to 11 residues. Between the trimmed V and J ends, which lost 3 bases and 8 bases, there was a span of 4 bases. The CDR3 spells CASSFREKLFF. The CDR3 DNA sequence: TGTGCCAGCAGTTTTCGGGAAAAACTGTTTTTT.

This clonotype was seen repeatedly, ten times or more. The genes are TRBV11-2 and TRBJ2-4; D might be TRBD1 (6 bases). Germline assignment: CDR1 SGHAT and CDR2 FQNNGV. CDR3 length: 16 residues. V lost 0 bases and J lost 1, with 10 bases in between. CDR3 residues: CASSLELQGAKNIQYF. DNA of the CDR3: TGTGCCAGCAGCTTAGAGCTTCAGGGGGCCAAAAACATTCAGTACTTC.